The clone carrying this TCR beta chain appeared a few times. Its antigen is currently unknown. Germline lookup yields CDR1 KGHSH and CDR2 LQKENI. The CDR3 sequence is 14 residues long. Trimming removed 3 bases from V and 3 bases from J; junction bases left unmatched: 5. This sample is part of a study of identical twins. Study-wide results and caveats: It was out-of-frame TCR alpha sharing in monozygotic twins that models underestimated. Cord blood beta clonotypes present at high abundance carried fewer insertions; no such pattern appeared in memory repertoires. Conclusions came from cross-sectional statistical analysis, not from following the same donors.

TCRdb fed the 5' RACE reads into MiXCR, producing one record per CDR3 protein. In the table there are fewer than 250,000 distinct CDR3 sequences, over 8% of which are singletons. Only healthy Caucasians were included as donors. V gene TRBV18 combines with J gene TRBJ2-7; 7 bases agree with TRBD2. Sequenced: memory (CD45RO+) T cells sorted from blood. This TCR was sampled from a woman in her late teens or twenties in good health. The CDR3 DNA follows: TGTGCCAGCTCACCGGGGACTACAAACTACGAGCAGTACTTC. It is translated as CASSPGTTNYEQYF. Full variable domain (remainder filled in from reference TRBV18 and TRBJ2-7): NAGVMQNPRHLVRRRGQEARLRCSPMKGHSHVYWYRQLPEEGLKFMVYLQKENIIDESGMPKERFSAEFPKEGPSILRIQQVVRGDSAAYFCASSPGTTNYEQYFGPGTRLTVT.